This record covers a single TCR beta chain. The sample is drawn from a study of blood T cell repertoires in COVID-19. Background on the study: From T cells, B-cell-depleted T cells, or PBMCs came the material, which was cDNA or gDNA.

Cohort placement rested on clinical history that participants reported themselves. Assay used: immunoSEQ multiplex PCR; TCRdb lists only in-frame clones, some missing. In the table there are under 300,000 clones, 80% to 90% of which are singletons. The CDR3 sequence is 16 residues long. V trimming: 5 bases; J trimming: 5 bases; junction bases outside the gene matches: 10. Germline lookup yields CDR1 SGHAT and CDR2 FQNNGV. The receptor was isolated from a young woman who had recovered from COVID-19. The chain couples TRBV11-2 to TRBJ2-7, with 12 bases lining up with TRBD1. The sequenced material came from PBMCs or T cells enriched from blood (not recorded which). CDR3 DNA sequence: TGTGCCAGCAGCACGGGGACAGGGGGCGCGAGGGACGAGCAGTACTTC. Amino acid sequence: CASSTGTGGARDEQYF.